These 5 T cell receptor beta chains originate from one sample sequenced in a study of blood T cells in healthy people across ages. A sample-barcoded 5' primer and a J-beta primer mix were used in a second PCR of roughly 7 to 11 cycles. TCRdb independently ran MiXCR on the 5' RACE reads; one entry per CDR3 protein. Of 790,000 or so distinct CDR3 sequences in the sample, about 56% were seen once. The sequenced sample was blood. These receptors all come from a man aged 40-49 years in good health.

The chain couples TRBV5-6 to TRBJ1-5; D is perhaps TRBD1 (5 bases). V was trimmed by 0 bases and J by 4 bases, leaving 8 bases between them. The CDR3 length is 14 residues. Germline V gene data show CDR1 as SGHDT and CDR2 as YYEEEE. The CDR3 loop reads CASSLGGTNQPQHF. CDR3 bases: TGTGCCAGCAGCTTGGGGGGGACGAATCAGCCCCAGCATTTT.

This clonotype was seen a handful of times. The genes are TRBV7-3 and TRBJ2-5, with no clear D. The closer fit of TRBJ2-7 to the DNA end suggests the J call may be wrong. Germline values: CDR1 SGHTA, CDR2 FQGTGA. This CDR3 comprises 12 residues. The CDR3 DNA reads as TGTGCCAGCAGCTTACTAAGACGCGAGCAGTACTTC. This codes for CASSLLRREQYF.

This clonotype was detected only a few times. This chain connects TRBV6-5 to TRBJ2-7; possible D gene TRBD1, 5 bases. The last part of the DNA fits TRBJ2-5 better; the J call may be wrong. Germline lookup yields CDR1 MNHEY and CDR2 SVGAGI. The CDR3 covers 14 residues. CDR3 DNA: TGTGCCAGCAGTTACTCTCGGACATCAGAGACCCAGTACTTC. This encodes CASSYSRTSETQYF.

On this clonotype: Sequence at one end of the junction differs from germline and may be a read error. The genes are TRBV12-3 or TRBV12-4 and TRBJ1-6; unclear D gene. CDR3 length: 13 residues. This chain's CDR3 is CTSSSKPDSPLHF. The CDR3 DNA reads TGTACCAGCAGTTCTAAGCCCGATTCACCCCTCCACTTT.

The rearrangement links TRBV5-1 to TRBJ2-1, with 15 nucleotides matching TRBD2. The V gene end was trimmed by 3 bases and the J gene end by 7 bases; junction bases not matched to a gene: 11. The CDR3 runs to 18 residues. Germline V gives CDR1 SGHRS, CDR2 YFSETQ. The DNA of the CDR3 is TGCGCCAGCAGCTACTTCTCCGGGACTAGCGGGAGGTCGAATGAGCAGTTCTTC. It translates to CASSYFSGTSGRSNEQFF.